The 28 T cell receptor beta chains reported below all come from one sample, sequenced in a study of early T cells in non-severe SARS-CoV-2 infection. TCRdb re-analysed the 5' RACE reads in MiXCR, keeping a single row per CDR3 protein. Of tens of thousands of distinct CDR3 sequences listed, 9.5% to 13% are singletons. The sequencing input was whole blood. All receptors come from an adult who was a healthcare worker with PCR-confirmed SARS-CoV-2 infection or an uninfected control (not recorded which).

As DNA, the CDR3 is TGTGCCAGCAGCTTGGCGATGGAACAGGGAGGATTCCGGCAGCCCCAGCATTTT. Its protein is CASSLAMEQGGFRQPQHF. The genes are TRBV5-5 and TRBJ1-5, with D tentatively TRBD1 (6 bases). This CDR3 has 18 residues. The germline V gene encodes CDR1 SGHKS and CDR2 YYEKEE (reference sequence). Trimming removed 0 bases from V and 7 bases from J, with 23 bases in between.

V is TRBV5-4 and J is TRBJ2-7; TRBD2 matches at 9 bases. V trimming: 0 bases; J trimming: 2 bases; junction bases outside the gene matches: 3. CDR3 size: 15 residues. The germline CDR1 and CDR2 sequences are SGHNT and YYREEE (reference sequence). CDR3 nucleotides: TGTGCCAGCAGCTTGGTCCTAGCGGGGACCTACGAGCAGTACTTC. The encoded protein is CASSLVLAGTYEQYF.

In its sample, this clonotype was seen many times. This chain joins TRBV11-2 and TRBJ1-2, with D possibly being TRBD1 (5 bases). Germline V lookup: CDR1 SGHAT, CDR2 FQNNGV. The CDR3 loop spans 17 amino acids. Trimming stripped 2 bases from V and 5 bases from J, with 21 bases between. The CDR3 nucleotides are TGTGCCAGCAGCTTATCCAATACAGGAATTCTACCGTATGGCTACACCTTC. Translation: CASSLSNTGILPYGYTF. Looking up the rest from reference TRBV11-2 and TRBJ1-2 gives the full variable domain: EAGVAQSPRYKIIEKRQSVAFWCNPISGHATLYWYQQILGQGPKLLIQFQNNGVVDDSQLPKDRFSAERLKGVDSTLKIQPAKLEDSAVYLCASSLSNTGILPYGYTFGSGTRLTVV.

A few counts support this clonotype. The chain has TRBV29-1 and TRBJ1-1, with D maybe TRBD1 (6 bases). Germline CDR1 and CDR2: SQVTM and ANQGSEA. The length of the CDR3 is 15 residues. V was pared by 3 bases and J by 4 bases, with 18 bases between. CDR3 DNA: TGCAGCGTTGATACAGGGCCTAGGCGGGGCACTGAAGCTTTCTTT. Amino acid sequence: CSVDTGPRRGTEAFF.

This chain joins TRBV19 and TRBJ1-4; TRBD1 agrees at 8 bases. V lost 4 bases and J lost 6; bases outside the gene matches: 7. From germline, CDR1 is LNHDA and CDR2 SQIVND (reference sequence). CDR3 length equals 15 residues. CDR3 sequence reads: CASSTRGTGHEKLFF. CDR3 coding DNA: TGTGCCAGTAGTACACGCGGGACAGGTCATGAAAAACTGTTTTTT.

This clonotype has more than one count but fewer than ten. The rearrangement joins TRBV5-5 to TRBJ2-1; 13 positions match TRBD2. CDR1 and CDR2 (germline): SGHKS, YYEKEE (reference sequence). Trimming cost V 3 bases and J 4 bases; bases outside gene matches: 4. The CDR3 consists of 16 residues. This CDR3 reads CASSSRTSGGYNEQFF. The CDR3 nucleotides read TGTGCCAGCAGCTCCCGGACTAGCGGGGGTTACAATGAGCAGTTCTTC.

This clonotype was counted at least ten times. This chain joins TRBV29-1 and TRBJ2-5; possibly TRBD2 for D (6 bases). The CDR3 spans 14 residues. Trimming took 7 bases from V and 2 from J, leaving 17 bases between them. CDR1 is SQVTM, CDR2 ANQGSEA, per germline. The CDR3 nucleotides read TGCAGCGCCGAAGCGACTAGGGTTCAAGAGACCCAGTACTTC. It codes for CSAEATRVQETQYF.

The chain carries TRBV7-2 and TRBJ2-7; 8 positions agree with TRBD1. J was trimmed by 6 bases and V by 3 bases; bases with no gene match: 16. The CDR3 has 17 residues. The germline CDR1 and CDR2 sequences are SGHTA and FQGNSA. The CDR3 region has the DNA TGTGCCAGCAGCTTGCAGTCAGGGGGCGCAGTAGTCTCCGAGCAGTACTTC. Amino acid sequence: CASSLQSGGAVVSEQYF.

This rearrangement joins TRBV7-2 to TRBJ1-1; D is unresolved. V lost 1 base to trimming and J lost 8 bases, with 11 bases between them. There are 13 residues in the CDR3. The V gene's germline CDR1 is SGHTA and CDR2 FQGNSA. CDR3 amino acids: CASSLGVGREAFF. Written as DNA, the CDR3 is TGTGCCAGCAGCTTAGGAGTTGGCAGGGAAGCTTTCTTT.

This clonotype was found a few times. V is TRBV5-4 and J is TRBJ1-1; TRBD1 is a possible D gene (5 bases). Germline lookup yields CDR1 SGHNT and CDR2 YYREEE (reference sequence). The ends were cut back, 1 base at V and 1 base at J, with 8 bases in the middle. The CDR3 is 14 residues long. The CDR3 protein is CASSLQGGNTEAFF. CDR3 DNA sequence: TGTGCCAGCAGCTTGCAGGGCGGGAACACTGAAGCTTTCTTT.

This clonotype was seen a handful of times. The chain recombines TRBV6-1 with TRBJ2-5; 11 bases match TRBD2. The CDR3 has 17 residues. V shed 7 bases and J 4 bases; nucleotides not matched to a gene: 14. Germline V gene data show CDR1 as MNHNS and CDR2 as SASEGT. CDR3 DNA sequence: TGTGCCAGCACTCAGGGTCTTATAGCGGGGGGGACAGAGACCCAGTACTTC. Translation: CASTQGLIAGGTETQYF.

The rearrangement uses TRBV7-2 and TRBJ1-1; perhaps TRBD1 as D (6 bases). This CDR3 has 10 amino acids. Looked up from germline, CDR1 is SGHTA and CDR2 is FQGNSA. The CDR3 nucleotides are TGTGCAACAGGGACCCTTGAAGCTTTCTTT. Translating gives CATGTLEAFF.

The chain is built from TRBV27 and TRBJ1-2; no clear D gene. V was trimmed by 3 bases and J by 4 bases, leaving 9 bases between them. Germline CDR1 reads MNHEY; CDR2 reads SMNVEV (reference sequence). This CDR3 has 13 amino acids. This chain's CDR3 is CASSLVPGYGYTF. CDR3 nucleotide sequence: TGTGCCAGCAGTTTGGTGCCGGGCTATGGCTACACCTTC.

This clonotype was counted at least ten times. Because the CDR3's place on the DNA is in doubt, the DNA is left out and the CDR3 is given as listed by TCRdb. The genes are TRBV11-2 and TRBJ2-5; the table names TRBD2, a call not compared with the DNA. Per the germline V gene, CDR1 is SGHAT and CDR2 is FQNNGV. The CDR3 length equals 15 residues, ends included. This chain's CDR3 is CASSSTLGGPETQYF.

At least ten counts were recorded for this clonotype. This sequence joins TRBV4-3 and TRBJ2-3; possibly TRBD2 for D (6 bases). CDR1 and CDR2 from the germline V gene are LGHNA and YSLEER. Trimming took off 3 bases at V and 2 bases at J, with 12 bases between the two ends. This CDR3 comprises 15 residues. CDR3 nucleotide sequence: TGCGCCAGCAGCCATGGCGGGATATACACAGATACGCAGTATTTT. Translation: CASSHGGIYTDTQYF.

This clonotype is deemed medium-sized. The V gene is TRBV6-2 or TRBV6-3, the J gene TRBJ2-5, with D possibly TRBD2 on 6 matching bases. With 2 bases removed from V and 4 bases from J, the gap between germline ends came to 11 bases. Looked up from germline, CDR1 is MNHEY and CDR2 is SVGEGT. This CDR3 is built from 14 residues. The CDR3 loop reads CASSYRGSGETQYF. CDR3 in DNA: TGTGCCAGCAGTTACCGGGGGAGTGGAGAGACCCAGTACTTC.

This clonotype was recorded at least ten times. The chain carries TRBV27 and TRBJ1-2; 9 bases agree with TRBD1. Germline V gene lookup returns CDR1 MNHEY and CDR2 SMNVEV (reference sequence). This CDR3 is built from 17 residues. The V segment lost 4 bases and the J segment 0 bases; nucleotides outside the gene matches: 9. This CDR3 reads CASSYGFGTGTNYGYTF. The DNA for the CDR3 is TGTGCCAGCAGTTACGGATTTGGGACAGGGACTAACTATGGCTACACCTTC.

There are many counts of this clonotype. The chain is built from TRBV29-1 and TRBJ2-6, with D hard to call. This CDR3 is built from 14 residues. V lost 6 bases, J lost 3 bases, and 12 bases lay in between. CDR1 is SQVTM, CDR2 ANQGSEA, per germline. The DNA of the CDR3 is TGCAGCGTCGGAGTCATACTTGGGGCCAACGTCCTGACTTTC. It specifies CSVGVILGANVLTF.

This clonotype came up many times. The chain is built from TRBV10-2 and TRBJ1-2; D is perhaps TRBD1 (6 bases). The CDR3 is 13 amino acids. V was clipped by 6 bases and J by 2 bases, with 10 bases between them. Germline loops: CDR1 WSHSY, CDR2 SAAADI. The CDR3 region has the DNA TGCGCCAGCAGGGATCAGGGGAACTATGGCTACACCTTC. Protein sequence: CASRDQGNYGYTF.

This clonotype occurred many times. The CDR3 loop reads CASSKDRYGYTF. In DNA, the CDR3 is TGCGCCAGCAGCAAGGACAGATATGGCTACACCTTC. The chain carries TRBV5-1 and TRBJ1-2, with a possible D match to TRBD1 (6 bases). Per germline, CDR1 SGHRS and CDR2 YFSETQ. The CDR3 has 12 amino acids. Between the trimmed V and J ends, which lost 4 bases and 5 bases, there was a span of 9 bases.

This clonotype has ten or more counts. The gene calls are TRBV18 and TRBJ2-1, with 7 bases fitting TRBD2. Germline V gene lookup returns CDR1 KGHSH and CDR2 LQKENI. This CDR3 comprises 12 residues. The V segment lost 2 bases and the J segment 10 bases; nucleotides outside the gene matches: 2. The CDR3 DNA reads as TGTGCCAGCTCACCAGGGAGGGGAGAGCAGTTCTTC. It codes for CASSPGRGEQFF.

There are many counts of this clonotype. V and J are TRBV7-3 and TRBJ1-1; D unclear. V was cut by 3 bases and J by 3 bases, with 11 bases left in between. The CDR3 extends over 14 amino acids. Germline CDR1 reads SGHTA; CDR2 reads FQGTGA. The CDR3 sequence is CASSFQARDTEAFF. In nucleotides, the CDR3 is TGTGCCAGCAGCTTTCAGGCCCGTGACACTGAAGCTTTCTTT.

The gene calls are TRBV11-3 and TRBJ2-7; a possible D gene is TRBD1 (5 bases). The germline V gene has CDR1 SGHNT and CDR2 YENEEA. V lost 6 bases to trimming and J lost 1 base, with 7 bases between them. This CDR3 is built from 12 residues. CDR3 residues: CASRGQSYEQYF. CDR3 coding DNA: TGTGCCAGCAGAGGACAATCCTACGAGCAGTACTTC.

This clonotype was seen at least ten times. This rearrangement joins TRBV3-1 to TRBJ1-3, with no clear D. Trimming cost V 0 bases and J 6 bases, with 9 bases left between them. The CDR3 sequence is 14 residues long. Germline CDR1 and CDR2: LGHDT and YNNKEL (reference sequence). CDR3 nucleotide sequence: TGTGCCAGCAGCCAAGACTATCGGGAAAACACCATATATTTT. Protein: CASSQDYRENTIYF.

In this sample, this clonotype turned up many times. The CDR3 here is CASSGTGILQPLTGELFF. CDR3 sequence (DNA): TGTGCCAGCAGCGGGACAGGGATCCTACAGCCCCTCACCGGGGAGCTGTTTTTT. J is TRBJ2-2 and V is TRBV5-7, with TRBD1 identical over 9 bases. TRBV5-7 carries the ORF label, with uncertain function. CDR3 length: 18 amino acids. Trimming cost V 4 bases and J 4 bases; bases outside gene matches: 14.

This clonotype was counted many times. The DNA for the CDR3 is TGTGCCAGCAGCCATCGTCGGGGGTCCTTACAATATAGCAATCAGCCCCAGCATTTT. Amino acids: CASSHRRGSLQYSNQPQHF. V usage is TRBV7-8 and J usage is TRBJ1-5, with a weak D call TRBD1 (5 bases). The CDR3 runs 19 residues. Germline V lookup: CDR1 SGHVS, CDR2 FQNEAQ. V was clipped by 5 bases and J by 0 bases, with 23 bases between them. The entire variable domain, with the rest obtained from reference TRBV7-8 and TRBJ1-5, is as follows: GAGVSQSPRYKVAKRGQDVALRCDPISGHVSLFWYQQALGQGPEFLTYFQNEAQLDKSGLPSDRFFAERPEGSVSTLKIQRTQQEDSAVYLCASSHRRGSLQYSNQPQHFGDGTRLSIL.

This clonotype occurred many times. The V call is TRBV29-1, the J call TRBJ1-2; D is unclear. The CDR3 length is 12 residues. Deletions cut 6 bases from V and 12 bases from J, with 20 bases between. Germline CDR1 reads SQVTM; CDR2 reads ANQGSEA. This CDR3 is CSVRPVRMENTF. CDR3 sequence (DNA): TGCAGCGTACGCCCGGTGAGGATGGAAAACACCTTC. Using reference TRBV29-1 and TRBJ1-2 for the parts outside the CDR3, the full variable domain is SAVISQKPSRDICQRGTSLTIQCQVDSQVTMMFWYRQQPGQSLTLIATANQGSEATYESGFVIDKFPISRPNLTFSTLTVSNMSPEDSSIYLCSVRPVRMENTFGSGTRLTVV.

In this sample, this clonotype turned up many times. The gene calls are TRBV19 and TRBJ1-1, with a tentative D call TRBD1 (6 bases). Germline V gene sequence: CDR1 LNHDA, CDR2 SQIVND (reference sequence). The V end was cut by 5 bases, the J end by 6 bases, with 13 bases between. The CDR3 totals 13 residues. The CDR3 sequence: CASSFYRVPEAFF. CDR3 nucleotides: TGTGCCAGTAGTTTCTACAGGGTCCCTGAAGCTTTCTTT.